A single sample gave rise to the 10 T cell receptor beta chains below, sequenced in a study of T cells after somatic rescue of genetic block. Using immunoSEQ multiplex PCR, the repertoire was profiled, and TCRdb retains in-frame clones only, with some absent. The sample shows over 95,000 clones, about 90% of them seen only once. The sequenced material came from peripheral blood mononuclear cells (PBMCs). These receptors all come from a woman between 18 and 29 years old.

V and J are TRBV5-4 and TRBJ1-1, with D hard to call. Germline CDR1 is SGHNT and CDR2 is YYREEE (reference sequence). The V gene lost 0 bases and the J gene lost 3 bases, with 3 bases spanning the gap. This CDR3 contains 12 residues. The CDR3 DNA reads TGTGCCAGCAGCTTGGAAGACACTGAAGCTTTCTTT. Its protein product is CASSLEDTEAFF. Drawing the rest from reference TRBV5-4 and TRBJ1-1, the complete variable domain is ETGVTQSPTHLIKTRGQQVTLRCSSQSGHNTVSWYQQALGQGPQFIFQYYREEENGRGNFPPRFSGLQFPNYSSELNVNALELDDSALYLCASSLEDTEAFFGQGTRLTVV.

The CDR3 sequence: CAIQGTGTGANVLTF. In nucleotides, the CDR3 is TGTGCCATCCAAGGGACAGGGACTGGGGCCAACGTCCTGACTTTC. The chain is built from TRBV10-3 and TRBJ2-6; 9 nucleotides match TRBD1. The junction had 4 bases not matched to a gene; V was cut back by 8 bases and J by 2 bases. The CDR3 covers 15 residues. CDR1 is ENHRY, CDR2 SYGVKD, per germline.

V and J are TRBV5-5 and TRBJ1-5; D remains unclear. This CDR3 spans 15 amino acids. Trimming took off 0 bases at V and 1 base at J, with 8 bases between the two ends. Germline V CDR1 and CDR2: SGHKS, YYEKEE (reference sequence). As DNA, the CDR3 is TGTGCCAGCAGCTTGGACCGTCGAAGCAATCAGCCCCAGCATTTT. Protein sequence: CASSLDRRSNQPQHF.

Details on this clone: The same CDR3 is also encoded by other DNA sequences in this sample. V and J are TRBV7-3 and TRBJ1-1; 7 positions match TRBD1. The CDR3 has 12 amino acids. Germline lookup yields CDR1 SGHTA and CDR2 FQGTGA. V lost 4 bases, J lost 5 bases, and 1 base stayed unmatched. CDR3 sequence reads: CASSSGGTEAFF. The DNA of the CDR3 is TGTGCCAGCAGCTCAGGGGGGACTGAAGCTTTCTTT.

The CDR3: CASSLAGFNEKLFF. The CDR3 DNA reads as TGTGCCAGCAGCTTAGCGGGCTTTAATGAAAAACTGTTTTTT. The chain uses TRBV7-2 and TRBJ1-4; D is unclear. Trimming cost V 0 bases and J 4 bases, with 6 bases left between them. Germline loops: CDR1 SGHTA, CDR2 FQGNSA. The CDR3 runs to 14 residues.

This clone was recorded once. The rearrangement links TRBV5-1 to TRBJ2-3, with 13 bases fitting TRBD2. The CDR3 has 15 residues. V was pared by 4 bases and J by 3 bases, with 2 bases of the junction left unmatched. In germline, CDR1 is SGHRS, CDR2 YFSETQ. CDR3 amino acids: CASSPGLAGTDTQYF. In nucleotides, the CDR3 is TGCGCCAGCAGCCCGGGACTAGCGGGGACAGATACGCAGTATTTT.

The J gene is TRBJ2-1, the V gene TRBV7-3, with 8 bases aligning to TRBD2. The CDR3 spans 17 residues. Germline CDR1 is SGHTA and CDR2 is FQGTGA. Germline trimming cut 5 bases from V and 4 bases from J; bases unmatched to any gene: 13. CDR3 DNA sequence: TGTGCCAGCAGCCTCGAGGGCCAGCGGGGGCCGTACAATGAGCAGTTCTTC. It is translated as CASSLEGQRGPYNEQFF.

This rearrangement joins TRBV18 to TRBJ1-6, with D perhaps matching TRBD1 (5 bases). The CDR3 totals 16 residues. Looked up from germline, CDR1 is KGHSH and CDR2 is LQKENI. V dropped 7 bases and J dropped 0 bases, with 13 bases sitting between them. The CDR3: CASCPTVGSYNSPLHF. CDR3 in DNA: TGTGCCAGCTGTCCGACAGTGGGCTCCTATAATTCACCCCTCCACTTT. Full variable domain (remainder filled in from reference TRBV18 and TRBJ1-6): NAGVMQNPRHLVRRRGQEARLRCSPMKGHSHVYWYRQLPEEGLKFMVYLQKENIIDESGMPKERFSAEFPKEGPSILRIQQVVRGDSAAYFCASCPTVGSYNSPLHFGNGTRLTVT.

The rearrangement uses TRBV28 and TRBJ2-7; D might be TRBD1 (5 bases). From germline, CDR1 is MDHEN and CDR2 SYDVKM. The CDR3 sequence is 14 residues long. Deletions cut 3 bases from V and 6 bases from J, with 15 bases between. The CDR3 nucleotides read TGTGCCAGCAGTTTTGGCCATGGGCAGGGCGAGCAGTACTTC. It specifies CASSFGHGQGEQYF.

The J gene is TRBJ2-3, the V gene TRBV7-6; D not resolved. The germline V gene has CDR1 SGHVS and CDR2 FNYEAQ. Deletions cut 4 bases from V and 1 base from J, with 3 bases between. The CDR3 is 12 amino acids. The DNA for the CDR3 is TGTGCCAGCAGCTCCCGCACAGATACGCAGTATTTT. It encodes CASSSRTDTQYF. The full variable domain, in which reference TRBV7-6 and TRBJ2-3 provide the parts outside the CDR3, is GAGVSQSPRYKVTKRGQDVALRCDPISGHVSLYWYRQALGQGPEFLTYFNYEAQQDKSGLPNDRFSAERPEGSISTLTIQRTEQRDSAMYRCASSSRTDTQYFGPGTRLTVL.